This is a list of T cell receptor beta chains from one sample in a study of shared clonotypes between healthy human individuals. This table comes from immunoSEQ multiplex PCR, and its TCRdb copy is limited to in-frame clones, with some not included. The sample has 2.3 million or so clones; about 92% are singletons. Sequenced material: naive CD4+ T cells from PBMCs. These receptors were taken from a man between 18 and 29 years old in good health. Some clones in this sample may be carry-over from other donors' samples. The CDR3 runs from the conserved cysteine through the conserved F or W. The D gene is left open where the match is weak. Clone size, where shown, is once, few, many, or a class for clones that have expanded.

CDR3nt,CDR3aa,len,j_gene,v_gene,abundance,d_gene
TGTGCCAGCAGCCCCGAAGGGAACTATGGCTACACCTTC,CASSPEGNYGYTF,13,TRBJ1-2,TRBV7-3,-,-
TGTGCCAGCAGCGCGACAGGGGGCGCGGATCAGCCCCAGCATTTT,CASSATGGADQPQHF,15,TRBJ1-5,TRBV2,-,TRBD1
TGTGCCAGCAGCCTACTAGGTACTAGAGATACGCAGTATTTT,CASSLLGTRDTQYF,14,TRBJ2-3,TRBV7-2,-,-
TGTGCCAGCAGCTCCACTAGCACAGATACGCAGTATTTT,CASSSTSTDTQYF,13,TRBJ2-3,TRBV7-7,-,-
TGTGCCAGCAGCTTCGCAAGGTCTTGCGGTCTGTTGGCCATCGAAAAACTGTTTTTT,CASSFARSCGLLAIEKLFF,19,TRBJ1-4,TRBV11-1,-,-
TGTGCCAGCAGTTTAAGAGGGTCGGTCTACACTGAAGCTTTCTTT,CASSLRGSVYTEAFF,15,TRBJ1-1,TRBV27,-,-
TGTGCCAGCAGCTCAGTGTCTAGCGGGAGAGGATACGAGCAGTACTTC,CASSSVSSGRGYEQYF,16,TRBJ2-7,TRBV11-2,-,TRBD2
TGTGCCAGCAGAGCGGACAGGGGCTCCTACGAGCAGTACTTC,CASRADRGSYEQYF,14,TRBJ2-7,TRBV7-2,-,TRBD1
TGTGCCAGCAGTCTGGGACGTAGTGCAACTAATGAAAAACTGTTTTTT,CASSLGRSATNEKLFF,16,TRBJ1-4,TRBV28,-,-
TGTGCCAGCAGTGGGGGTAGTGACCAAGAGACCCAGTACTTC,CASSGGSDQETQYF,14,TRBJ2-5,TRBV2,-,-
TGTGCCAGCAGTTCCGGGACAGGGAACGTCCACGAGCAGTACTTC,CASSSGTGNVHEQYF,15,TRBJ2-7,TRBV28,-,TRBD1
TGCGCCAGCAGCTTGGCCGGGACAGGGGGAATCCTGAGCAATCAGCCCCAGCATTTT,CASSLAGTGGILSNQPQHF,19,TRBJ1-5,TRBV5-1,-,TRBD1
TGTGCCAGCAGTCAAGACTGGAACTCCTACGAGCAGTACTTC,CASSQDWNSYEQYF,14,TRBJ2-7,TRBV7-2,once,-
TGCGCCAGCAGCCAATGGCTGAACACTGAAGCTTTCTTT,CASSQWLNTEAFF,13,TRBJ1-1,TRBV4-1,-,-
TGTGCCAGCAGTCATTACAGGGGATCAGATACGCAGTATTTT,CASSHYRGSDTQYF,14,TRBJ2-3,TRBV27,few,TRBD1
TGTGCCAGCAGCTTGGCGGGGGACACAGATACGCAGTATTTT,CASSLAGDTDTQYF,14,TRBJ2-3,TRBV7-9,-,TRBD2
TGTGCCAGCAGCTCAAGGACATCCGACAATGAGCAGTTCTTC,CASSSRTSDNEQFF,14,TRBJ2-1,TRBV7-3,-,-
TGTGCCAGCAGCTTGCCAACTGGTAGCTCCTACAATGAGCAGTTCTTC,CASSLPTGSSYNEQFF,16,TRBJ2-1,TRBV6-6,-,-
TGTGCCAGCAGGAGGACTAGCTCCTACGAGCAGTACTTC,CASRRTSSYEQYF,13,TRBJ2-7,TRBV25-1,-,TRBD2
TGCAGCGTTGTAGTACGTGGATCAACTAATGAAAAACTGTTTTTT,CSVVVRGSTNEKLFF,15,TRBJ1-4,TRBV29-1,-,-
TGTGCCAGCAGCCCGTCAAGGGGTACTGAAGCTTTCTTT,CASSPSRGTEAFF,13,TRBJ1-1,TRBV7-3,-,-
TGTGCCAGCAGCTTACCCCGGCTGACAGGGGGTTTATTTCAGGGGCAACGAAACATTCAGTACTTC,CASSLPRLTGGLFQGQRNIQYF,22,TRBJ2-4,TRBV7-3,-,TRBD1
TGTGCCAGCAGCACAGCGGGAGGGTCCTACAATGAGCAGTTCTTC,CASSTAGGSYNEQFF,15,TRBJ2-1,TRBV7-2,-,TRBD2
TGCGCCAGCAGCTTGGGACAGGTTAATGAAAAACTGTTTTTT,CASSLGQVNEKLFF,14,TRBJ1-4,TRBV5-1,-,-
TGTGCCAGCAGTTCGTGGGAGGCGCGGGAAAACATTCAGTACTTC,CASSSWEARENIQYF,15,TRBJ2-4,TRBV2,-,-
TGTGCCAGCAGTTCCCCCCGGGACTGGAGGGGGGAGCTGTTTTTT,CASSSPRDWRGELFF,15,TRBJ2-2,TRBV27,-,-
TGTGCCAGCAGCTACAGGGGATCAAATGGCTACACCTTC,CASSYRGSNGYTF,13,TRBJ1-2,TRBV11-1,-,TRBD1
TGTGCCAGCAGTTTAATCAGGGGGCAAGAGACCCAGTACTTC,CASSLIRGQETQYF,14,TRBJ2-5,TRBV28,-,TRBD1
TGTGCCAGCAGCTCACCGGGACTAGCGGATCAGTTCTTC,CASSSPGLADQFF,13,TRBJ2-1,TRBV7-2,-,TRBD2
TGTGCCAGCAGTGAAGCGCGCGGGGGTGTCGATAATGGCTACACCTTC,CASSEARGGVDNGYTF,16,TRBJ1-2,TRBV2,-,-
TGTGCCAGCTCACGGGGGGTACAGGGGAACACTGAAGCTTTCTTT,CASSRGVQGNTEAFF,15,TRBJ1-1,TRBV18,-,-
TGTGCCAGCAGTTTATTGGGCGTCAACGAGCAGTACTTC,CASSLLGVNEQYF,13,TRBJ2-7,TRBV27,-,-
TGCGCCAGCGGCCGGCGGGGGAACACCGGGGAGCTGTTTTTT,CASGRRGNTGELFF,14,TRBJ2-2,TRBV5-1,-,-
TGTGCCAGCAGTTCGTCAGGGGGCTTGGGCACTGAAGCTTTCTTT,CASSSSGGLGTEAFF,15,TRBJ1-1,TRBV6-5,-,TRBD1
TGTGCCAGCAGCTTAAGACAGGAACCCCAAGCTTTCTTT,CASSLRQEPQAFF,13,TRBJ1-1,TRBV7-8,-,-
TGTGCCAGCAGCTCTCTCGGGACGTCGGGCGCTGAAGCTTTCTTT,CASSSLGTSGAEAFF,15,TRBJ1-1,TRBV7-9,-,-
TGTGCCACAGGCGGGAAACATAACTATGGCTACACCTTC,CATGGKHNYGYTF,13,TRBJ1-2,TRBV28,-,-
TGTGCCAGCAGCCCTACCCGGTCTGGGGCCAACGTCCTGACTTTC,CASSPTRSGANVLTF,15,TRBJ2-6,TRBV25-1,-,-
TGTGCCTGGAGTGTACTGGCCGGATACAATGAGCAGTTCTTC,CAWSVLAGYNEQFF,14,TRBJ2-1,TRBV30,-,-
TGCGCCAGCAGCTTGGGGTCTGGTGAGAAACTGTTTTTT,CASSLGSGEKLFF,13,TRBJ1-4,TRBV5-1,-,-
TGTGCCAGCACTCTCGGCAGGAGCTCCTACAATGAGCAGTTCTTC,CASTLGRSSYNEQFF,15,TRBJ2-1,TRBV7-2,-,-
TGTGCCAGCAGCAAGGGACAGGCCTCTGGAAACACCATATATTTT,CASSKGQASGNTIYF,15,TRBJ1-3,TRBV21-1,-,-
TGTGCCAGCAGCCTGGGACTAGCGGGAGTCTATGAGCAGTTCTTC,CASSLGLAGVYEQFF,15,TRBJ2-1,TRBV7-3,-,TRBD2
TGTGCCAGCTCACCGGCTAACTACGAGCAGTACTTC,CASSPANYEQYF,12,TRBJ2-7,TRBV18,-,-
TGTGCCTGGAGTATTTTTCAAGGGAATTGGATGGACACCATATATTTT,CAWSIFQGNWMDTIYF,16,TRBJ1-3,TRBV30,-,-
TGTGCCATCAGTGAAACAGGGGCCCCGGGCACCGGGGAGCTGTTTTTT,CAISETGAPGTGELFF,16,TRBJ2-2,TRBV10-3,-,TRBD1
TGTGCCAGCAGTAAGGGACAGGGTCCCGGGGAGCTGTTTTTT,CASSKGQGPGELFF,14,TRBJ2-2,TRBV5-8,-,TRBD1
TGTGCCAGCGGGACCCCGCGGGAAAAACTGTTTTTT,CASGTPREKLFF,12,TRBJ1-4,TRBV6-5,-,-
TGTGCCAGCAGTTTCTCTACGGGACAGGGAAAGACTGAAGCTTTCTTT,CASSFSTGQGKTEAFF,16,TRBJ1-1,TRBV28,-,TRBD1
TGCGCCAGCAGCCCTCCAAGAACAGGGTGGGCCTACAATGAGCAGTTCTTC,CASSPPRTGWAYNEQFF,17,TRBJ2-1,TRBV4-1,-,-
TGTGCCAGCAGCTTGGCACTAGCGGGAGGAGCCCTCTACGAGCAGTACTTC,CASSLALAGGALYEQYF,17,TRBJ2-7,TRBV5-5,-,TRBD2
TGTGCCAGCCGTCGAACCGGTAGCGGGGAGCTGTTTTTT,CASRRTGSGELFF,13,TRBJ2-2,TRBV2,-,-
TGTGCCAGCAGTTGGGCACAGCTGAACACTGAAGCTTTCTTT,CASSWAQLNTEAFF,14,TRBJ1-1,TRBV28,-,-
TGTGCCAGCAGCCTTTCGGGGGGGGTCCCAATCTCTGGGGCCAACGTCCTGACTTTC,CASSLSGGVPISGANVLTF,19,TRBJ2-6,TRBV2,-,TRBD2
TGTGCCAGCAGCGTATCTGCGGCTAATGAAAAACTGTTTTTT,CASSVSAANEKLFF,14,TRBJ1-4,TRBV9,few,-
TGTGCCAGTAGTATAGTCTCCTCGAACACCGGGGAGCTGTTTTTT,CASSIVSSNTGELFF,15,TRBJ2-2,TRBV19,few,-
TGTGCCAGCAGCTTTGGGCCACAAGAGACCCAGTACTTC,CASSFGPQETQYF,13,TRBJ2-5,TRBV5-6,-,-